This TCR beta chain was observed in a study of T cell repertoires in cytomegalovirus infection. About the research overall: Well-studied HLA-B-restricted epitopes and recently identified HLA-C-restricted epitopes of CMV were both used in the study. Shared public TCR beta signatures pointed to both CMV infection and a matching HLA type. Study conclusions and caveats: People with CMV and the relevant HLA were identified by cumulative public TCR beta family frequency. What dominated the ex vivo response were HLA-C-restricted CMV-specific TCR beta clonotypes.

TCRdb re-derived calls from the reads in MiXCR, one entry per CDR3 protein. The sample shows around 900,000 distinct CDR3 sequences, 25% to 40% of them seen only once. The germline V gene has CDR1 SGHNT and CDR2 YENEEA. The CDR3 consists of 16 residues. Trimming took off 5 bases at V and 0 bases at J, with 11 bases between the two ends. This clonotype was observed a few times. Antigen specificity is unknown. The TCR originated in a human donor in good health (CMV status not recorded). Some clones in this sample may be carry-over from other donors' samples. The genes are TRBV11-3 and TRBJ2-6; D ambiguous. Sequences were derived from cultured CD8+ T cells from PBMCs, sampled from culture after CMV antigen stimulation. DNA of the CDR3: TGTGCCAGCAGCCCCAGGAAAGGCTCTGGGGCCAACGTCCTGACTTTC. Translating gives CASSPRKGSGANVLTF.